This TCR beta chain was identified during a study of early T cells in non-severe SARS-CoV-2 infection (dated by TCRdb to the early 2020s). About the full investigation: TCR sequencing used bulk RNA from unsorted whole blood, so alpha and beta chains could not be paired.

The cysteine opens and the phenylalanine closes a CDR3 of 14 amino acids. The retained sequence is limited to the CDR3, 42 bases, with the frame set at the first base. For CDR1 and CDR2, the germline V gene lists SGHRS and YFSETQ. The trim is 4 bases for V and 7 bases for J, with a gap of 17 bases between the germline ends. This was a case-control study nested in a cohort of healthcare workers in London, UK, who had nasopharyngeal swab PCR tests and blood samples taken every week. Healthcare workers were recruited between 23 and 31 March 2020, during the week of the UK lockdown, and were followed weekly for up to about 15 weeks. This clonotype was picked up many times. No antigen is known for it. Within one base of it there is no much larger clone, and no base qualities were kept. Libraries were prepared through 5' RACE. The reads were generated on a NextSeq 500. In the TCR library protocol, unique molecular identifiers were attached to individual cDNA molecules to correct for PCR bias and sequencing error. Both TCR alpha and beta chains were sequenced, and tight co-correlation was observed between alpha and beta sequence abundances in each sample. Regarding the original processing steps: V gene, J gene and CDR3 annotation of TCR sequences was performed with Decombinator V4. TCRs were defined as expanded if a significant change between any two time points was detected under a Poisson model with p below 0.0001. TCR abundances were normalised to the total number of TCRs sequenced in each sample and reported as counts per million. TRAV1-2 paired with TRAJ12, TRAJ20 or TRAJ33 defined MAIT TCRs, while TRAV10 paired with TRAJ18 defined iNKT TCRs. VDJdb, accessed 1 November 2021, was searched for CMV, EBV and SARS-CoV-2 annotated TCRs, excluding TCRs annotated for multiple antigens. TCRdb ran its own pipeline on the public reads, namely fastp trimming at Q25 and MiXCR clone calling, and kept in-frame beta chains. Every CDR3 protein is listed once, alongside the most common genes and DNA of its rows. None of the V and J calls come from the authors' own analysis; TCRdb made them. The sample records about 81,000 distinct CDR3 sequences, about 6.5% of which are singletons. About 7.8% of the sample is held by the ten biggest clonotypes.

Broader findings and caveats from the paper: Matching against VDJdb was skewed toward anti-spike CD8 responses, likely underestimated virus-specific expansions, and missed private and CD4 specificities.

The sequence was collected from an adult who was a healthcare worker with PCR-confirmed SARS-CoV-2 infection or an uninfected control (not recorded which). Sequencing used whole blood. This receptor chain uses TRBV5-1 and TRBJ1-2; the D gene is unclear. The DNA is TGCGCCAGCAGCGAGGGAGTAAGACCCTCTGGCTACACCTTC. Its translation reads: CASSEGVRPSGYTF. Here the CDR3 is joined to the reference TRBV5-1 and TRBJ1-2 genes, and the full variable domain is: KAGVTQTPRYLIKTRGQQVTLSCSPISGHRSVSWYQQTPGQGLQFLFEYFSETQRNKGNFPGRFSGRQFSNSRSEMNVSTLELGDSALYLCASSEGVRPSGYTFGSGTRLTVV.